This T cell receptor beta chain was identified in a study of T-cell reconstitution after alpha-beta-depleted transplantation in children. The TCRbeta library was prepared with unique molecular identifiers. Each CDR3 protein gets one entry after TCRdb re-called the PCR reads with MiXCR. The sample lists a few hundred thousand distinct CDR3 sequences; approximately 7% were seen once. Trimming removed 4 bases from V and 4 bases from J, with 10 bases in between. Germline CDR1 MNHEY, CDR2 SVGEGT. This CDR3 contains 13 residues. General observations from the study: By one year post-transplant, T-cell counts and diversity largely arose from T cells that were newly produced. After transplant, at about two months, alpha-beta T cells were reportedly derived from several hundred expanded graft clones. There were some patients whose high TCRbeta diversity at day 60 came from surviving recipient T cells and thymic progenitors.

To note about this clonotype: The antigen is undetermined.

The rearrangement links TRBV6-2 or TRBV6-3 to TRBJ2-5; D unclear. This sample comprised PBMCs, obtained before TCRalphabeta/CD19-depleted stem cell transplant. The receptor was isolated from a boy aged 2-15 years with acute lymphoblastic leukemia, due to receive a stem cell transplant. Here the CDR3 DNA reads TGTGCCAGCAGTTCGGAGATAATAGAGACCCAGTACTTC. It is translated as CASSSEIIETQYF.